Here is one T cell receptor beta chain with its context. The sample belongs to a study of OX40 agonist ivuxolimab in advanced cancers. In the study overall: The study treated patients with ivuxolimab, an agonistic anti-OX40 (CD134) antibody.

The CDR3 extends over 17 amino acids. V lost 1 base to trimming and J lost 0 bases, with 13 bases between them. Germline V gene data show CDR1 as KGHSH and CDR2 as LQKENI. Here immunoSEQ multiplex PCR was the method, and the copy in TCRdb shows in-frame clones only, minus some. The table lists some 45,000 clones, approximately 84% of them singletons. Sequencing was performed on CD4+ or CD8+ T cells sorted from blood, taken in a trial of the OX40 agonist ivuxolimab. The TCR comes from an adult with an advanced solid tumor such as melanoma, head and neck, liver or kidney cancer. V gene TRBV18 combines with J gene TRBJ1-3; tentatively, D is TRBD1 (5 bases). As DNA, the CDR3 is TGTGCCAGCTCACCACGGGGACCACAAGCCTCTGGAAACACCATATATTTT. Residues: CASSPRGPQASGNTIYF.